A selection of T cell receptor beta chains follows, all from one sample in a study of tumor and adjacent non-tumor tissue in lung cancer. TCRdb fed the multiplex PCR reads into MiXCR, producing one record per CDR3 protein. The repertoire holds 100,000 to 150,000 distinct CDR3 sequences, about 66% seen once, with around 13% in the top ten. The sequenced sample consisted of lung tumor tissue. These receptors were taken from a young man with non-small cell lung cancer. The CDR3 runs from the conserved cysteine through the conserved F or W. D genes are given only for firm matches. Clone size, where shown, is once, few, many, or a class for clones that have expanded.

D: NA; size: NA; J: TRBJ2-1; V: TRBV30; CDR3: CAWSSDWYNEQFF; DNA: TGTGCCTGGAGTTCGGACTGGTACAATGAGCAGTTCTTC
D: NA; size: many; J: TRBJ2-7; V: TRBV29-1; CDR3: CSVDTASSGPYEQYF; DNA: TGCAGCGTCGATACAGCTAGTTCCGGCCCCTACGAGCAGTACTTC
D: NA; size: NA; J: TRBJ1-1; V: TRBV5-1; CDR3: CASSLVAGTEAIF; DNA: TGCGCCAGCAGCTTGGTTGCGGGCACTGAAGCTATCTTT
D: NA; size: NA; J: TRBJ1-3; V: TRBV6-5; CDR3: CARSPTLGDTIYF; DNA: TGTGCCAGGAGCCCCACCCTCGGAGACACCATATATTTT
D: TRBD1; size: medium-sized; J: TRBJ2-2; V: TRBV20-1; CDR3: CSASGQSTGELFF; DNA: TGCAGTGCCTCGGGACAGTCCACCGGGGAGCTGTTTTTT
D: NA; size: once; J: TRBJ1-4; V: TRBV12-3/TRBV12-4; CDR3: CTIRGPGEERLFF; DNA: TGTACCATCAGAGGACCGGGAGAAGAAAGACTGTTTTTT
D: NA; size: NA; J: TRBJ2-3; V: TRBV20-1; CDR3: CIAAQGGRDTQYF; DNA: TGCATTGCGGCACAGGGAGGCAGGGACACGCAGTATTTT
D: TRBD2; size: NA; J: TRBJ2-7; V: TRBV5-4; CDR3: CTSSREAGGPKEQYF; DNA: TGTACCAGCAGCCGTGAAGCGGGAGGGCCTAAAGAGCAATACTTC
D: TRBD1; size: many; J: TRBJ1-2; V: TRBV20-1; CDR3: CSARSETGLTF; DNA: TGCAGTGCTAGGTCGGAGACAGGGCTCACCTTC
D: NA; size: NA; J: TRBJ1-4; V: TRBV20-1; CDR3: CSAREGAAEKLFF; DNA: TGCAGTGCGAGAGAAGGGGCAGCTGAAAAACTGTTTTTT
D: NA; size: NA; J: TRBJ2-5; V: TRBV20-1; CDR3: CSAQEDSRLQDAQYF; DNA: TGCAGTGCTCAAGAGGACAGCAGGTTGCAAGACGCCCAGTACTTC
D: TRBD1; size: medium-sized; J: TRBJ2-1; V: TRBV12-3/TRBV12-4; CDR3: CASREETGDPKNNEQFF; DNA: TGTGCCAGCAGGGAAGAGACAGGGGACCCCAAAAACAATGAGCAGTTCTTC
D: NA; size: NA; J: TRBJ2-5; V: TRBV20-1; CDR3: CSVLWETQYF; DNA: TGCAGTGTCCTCTGGGAGACTCAGTACTTC
D: TRBD2; size: few; J: TRBJ2-3; V: TRBV5-4; CDR3: CASSTRTSGGVDTQYF; DNA: TGTGCCAGCAGCACAAGGACTAGCGGGGGGGTCGATACGCAGTATTTT
D: NA; size: NA; J: TRBJ2-5; V: TRBV24-1; CDR3: CATSDTGTGETQYF; DNA: TGTGCCACCAGTGATACCGGAACCGGGGAGACCCAGTACTTC
D: TRBD1; size: few; J: TRBJ2-2; V: TRBV5-1; CDR3: CASSPDRADTGELFF; DNA: TGCGCCAGCAGCCCGGACAGGGCGGACACCGGGGAGCTGTTTTTT
D: NA; size: many; J: TRBJ1-2; V: TRBV20-1; CDR3: CSARDRAEPPYGYTF; DNA: TGCAGTGCTAGAGATCGGGCGGAACCCCCCTATGGCTACACCTTC
D: NA; size: many; J: TRBJ1-1; V: TRBV20-1; CDR3: CSARDQGGATEAFF; DNA: TGCAGTGCTAGAGATCAGGGAGGGGCCACTGAAGCTTTCTTT
D: NA; size: many; J: TRBJ1-1; V: TRBV28; CDR3: CASSLFRGNTEAFF; DNA: TGTGCCAGCAGTTTATTCCGGGGGAACACTGAAGCTTTCTTT
D: NA; size: NA; J: TRBJ1-2; V: TRBV11-1; CDR3: CARSPRTDYYGYTF; DNA: TGTGCCAGGAGCCCCCGGACGGATTACTATGGCTACACCTTC
D: NA; size: NA; J: TRBJ2-7; V: TRBV6-2/TRBV6-3; CDR3: CASSYFLGWAIDEQYF; DNA: TGTGCCAGCAGTTACTTCCTAGGATGGGCGATAGACGAGCAGTACTTC
D: NA; size: few; J: TRBJ2-1; V: TRBV20-1; CDR3: CSTKAVGGYNEQFF; DNA: TGCAGTACTAAGGCTGTAGGAGGGTACAATGAGCAGTTCTTC
D: NA; size: NA; J: TRBJ2-1; V: TRBV20-1; CDR3: CSARPWGDYNEQFF; DNA: TGCAGTGCTAGACCTTGGGGGGATTACAATGAGCAGTTTTTC
D: TRBD2; size: many; J: TRBJ2-3; V: TRBV20-1; CDR3: CSAVSGRADTQYF; DNA: TGCAGTGCTGTGAGCGGGAGGGCAGATACGCAGTATTTT
D: NA; size: NA; J: TRBJ1-1; V: TRBV20-1; CDR3: CSAIRGARFSKSQNTEAFF; DNA: TGCAGTGCTATACGGGGGGCAAGGTTTTCTAAATCCCAGAACACTGAAGCTTTCTTT
D: TRBD2; size: NA; J: TRBJ2-5; V: TRBV29-1; CDR3: CSVEGTSREIQYF; DNA: TGCAGCGTTGAAGGGACTAGCCGAGAGATCCAGTACTTC
D: NA; size: few; J: TRBJ2-7; V: TRBV5-1; CDR3: CASSLLNSDEQYF; DNA: TGCGCCAGCTCTTTGCTAAACTCCGACGAGCAGTACTTC
D: NA; size: many; J: TRBJ2-1; V: TRBV12-3/TRBV12-4; CDR3: CASRWDNEQFF; DNA: TGTGCCAGCAGGTGGGACAATGAGCAGTTCTTC
D: NA; size: few; J: TRBJ2-3; V: TRBV5-6; CDR3: CASSCPGTDTQYF; DNA: TGTGCCAGCAGCTGCCCCGGCACAGATACGCAATATTTT
D: NA; size: NA; J: TRBJ2-7; V: TRBV5-5; CDR3: CGSSRDLLEQYF; DNA: TGTGGCAGCAGTCGGGACCTTTTGGAGCAGTACTTC
D: NA; size: many; J: TRBJ2-1; V: TRBV12-3/TRBV12-4; CDR3: CASSLGHNEQFF; DNA: TGTGCCAGCAGTTTAGGCCACAATGAGCAGTTCTTC
D: TRBD2; size: many; J: TRBJ2-5; V: TRBV4-3; CDR3: CASSQDGVRTSGVETQYF; DNA: TGCGCCAGCAGCCAAGATGGCGTGCGAACTAGCGGGGTGGAGACCCAGTACTTC
D: NA; size: NA; J: TRBJ2-7; V: TRBV7-3; CDR3: CASSSSQGNEQYF; DNA: TGTGCCAGCAGCTCAAGTCAGGGGAACGAGCAGTACTTC
D: TRBD2; size: NA; J: TRBJ2-3; V: TRBV29-1; CDR3: CGIETPSGGTDTQYF; DNA: TGCGGCATTGAAACACCCAGCGGGGGCACAGATACGCAGTATTTT
D: NA; size: few; J: TRBJ2-2; V: TRBV18; CDR3: CASSPGEERELFF; DNA: TGTGCCAGCTCACCAGGGGAGGAGAGGGAGCTGTTTTTT
D: NA; size: many; J: TRBJ2-2; V: TRBV6-2/TRBV6-3; CDR3: CASRKGLTGELFF; DNA: TGTGCCAGCAGGAAGGGACTGACCGGGGAGCTGTTTTTT
D: NA; size: many; J: TRBJ1-2; V: TRBV29-1; CDR3: CSVFSGSGYTF; DNA: TGCAGCGTTTTTTCAGGGTCTGGCTACACCTTC
D: NA; size: NA; J: TRBJ1-1; V: TRBV4-3; CDR3: CASSPERALNSEAFF; DNA: TGCGCCAGCAGCCCAGAAAGGGCCCTGAACAGTGAAGCTTTCTTT
D: NA; size: NA; J: TRBJ2-1; V: TRBV11-2; CDR3: CASSLYPGWRYNGQFF; DNA: TGTGCCAGCAGCTTATATCCGGGATGGAGGTACAATGGACAGTTCTTC
D: TRBD2; size: NA; J: TRBJ2-7; V: TRBV20-1; CDR3: CSVRPRTSGNSYEQYF; DNA: TGCAGTGTTAGACCTAGAACTAGCGGTAACTCCTACGAGCAGTACTTT
D: TRBD1; size: many; J: TRBJ1-2; V: TRBV29-1; CDR3: CSVVGGGYGYTF; DNA: TGCAGCGTCGTAGGGGGCGGCTATGGCTACACCTTC
D: NA; size: NA; J: TRBJ1-1; V: TRBV4-2; CDR3: CASSQEIFGGRLEAFF; DNA: TGTGCCAGCAGCCAAGAAATCTTTGGGGGGCGGCTTGAAGCTTTCTTT
D: NA; size: many; J: TRBJ1-1; V: TRBV4-3; CDR3: CASSQKIGKNTEAFF; DNA: TGCGCCAGCAGCCAAAAAATCGGGAAGAACACTGAAGCTTTCTTT
D: TRBD2; size: NA; J: TRBJ2-1; V: TRBV11-2; CDR3: CVSDFIAGGNNEQFF; DNA: TGTGTCAGCGACTTTATTGCGGGAGGGAATAATGAGCAGTTCTTC